What follows are 30 T cell receptor beta chains derived from one specimen sequenced in a study of blood T cell repertoires in COVID-19. The table came from immunoSEQ multiplex PCR; TCRdb's copy has only in-frame clones and leaves some out. Of hundreds of thousands of clones listed, nearly 90% were seen once; the top ten hold roughly 2%. The sample comprised PBMCs or T cells enriched from blood (not recorded which). Every receptor here comes from a woman younger than 30 with acute COVID-19.

This sequence joins TRBV27 and TRBJ1-2, with TRBD1 matching over 7 bases. The germline V gene has CDR1 MNHEY and CDR2 SMNVEV (reference sequence). The V gene end was trimmed by 5 bases and the J gene end by 4 bases; junction bases not matched to a gene: 4. CDR3 length equals 13 residues. The CDR3 DNA reads TGTGCCAGCAGTACAGGGGTACGCTATGGCTACACCTTC. This translates into CASSTGVRYGYTF.

Comments on this clone: Given a much more abundant clone one base away, this may be a read error. V gene TRBV11-2 combines with J gene TRBJ2-1, with D perhaps matching TRBD2 (6 bases). The length of the CDR3 is 15 residues. Germline-derived CDR1 and CDR2 are SGHAT and FQNNGV. The ends were cut back, 1 base at V and 1 base at J, with 8 bases in the middle. This CDR3 is CASSLVGSSYNEQFF. The CDR3 nucleotides are TGTGCCAGCAGCTTAGTCGGGAGTTCCTACAATGAGCAGTTCTTC.

The chain has TRBV28 and TRBJ2-7; the D gene is possibly TRBD1 (5 bases). The CDR3 has 15 amino acids. V was pared by 6 bases and J by 1 base, with 16 bases between. Germline V gene lookup returns CDR1 MDHEN and CDR2 SYDVKM. DNA of the CDR3: TGTGCCAGCAGCGTTTACACAGGCGTTTCCTACGAGCAGTACTTC. Translated: CASSVYTGVSYEQYF.

There are a few counts of this clone. The chain couples TRBV6-1 to TRBJ1-5; 8 nucleotides line up with TRBD1. This CDR3 spans 20 amino acids. V trimming: 2 bases; J trimming: 1 base; junction bases outside the gene matches: 16. CDR1 MNHNS and CDR2 SASEGT come from the germline V gene. The CDR3 region is CASSERGRQGTVPSNQPQHF. The CDR3 nucleotides are TGTGCCAGCAGTGAAAGAGGGAGACAGGGGACGGTACCAAGCAATCAGCCCCAGCATTTT.

The chain recombines TRBV4-1 with TRBJ2-3; TRBD2 aligns across 8 bases. This CDR3 is 17 amino acids long. The germline V gene has CDR1 MGHRA and CDR2 YSYEKL. The V gene end was trimmed by 0 bases and the J gene end by 1 base; junction bases not matched to a gene: 6. The CDR3 spells CASSQDLTGRGTDTQYF. The DNA of the CDR3 is TGCGCCAGCAGCCAAGATCTGACCGGGAGGGGCACAGATACGCAGTATTTT.

On this clone itself: The same CDR3 is also encoded by other DNA sequences in this sample. V gene TRBV5-1 combines with J gene TRBJ1-1; D is ambiguous. Germline V CDR1 and CDR2: SGHRS, YFSETQ. CDR3 length: 11 amino acids. Trimming removed 1 base at V and 8 bases at J, with 6 bases between. The CDR3 region is CASSLNTEAFF. DNA for the CDR3: TGCGCCAGCAGCTTGAATACAGAAGCTTTCTTT.

Here the CDR3 reads CASSVARQAYNSPLHF. CDR3 DNA sequence: TGTGCCAGCAGCGTAGCTCGGCAGGCCTATAATTCACCCCTCCACTTT. This chain connects TRBV9 to TRBJ1-6; D gene unclear. CDR1 is SGDLS, CDR2 YYNGEE, per germline. The CDR3 is 16 residues long. Trimming left V 0 bases short and J 2 bases short, with 9 bases between.

The rearrangement joins TRBV9 to TRBJ2-7, with D possibly TRBD2 on 5 matching bases. Germline CDR1 reads SGDLS; CDR2 reads YYNGEE. The CDR3 runs to 15 residues. The V gene lost 4 bases and the J gene lost 4 bases, with 18 bases spanning the gap. The CDR3 DNA reads as TGTGCCAGCAGCCAAAACCCGGGGTTCCAGTACGAGCAGTACTTC. Translating gives CASSQNPGFQYEQYF.

The chain is built from TRBV5-4 and TRBJ1-3, with 8 bases lining up with TRBD1. The length of the CDR3 is 15 residues. The V and J ends lost 4 bases and 1 base, in that order; junction bases with no gene match: 4. Germline assignment: CDR1 SGHNT and CDR2 YYREEE (reference sequence). The CDR3 loop reads CASSADRGSGNTIYF. The CDR3 DNA reads TGTGCCAGCAGCGCCGACAGGGGTTCTGGAAACACCATATATTTT.

The V call is TRBV5-4, the J call TRBJ2-5; 11 bases are shared with TRBD1. V shed 3 bases and J 4 bases; nucleotides not matched to a gene: 5. The CDR3 spans 15 residues. CDR1 is SGHNT and CDR2 is YYREEE in the germline V gene (reference sequence). Here the CDR3 reads CASSSGTGGRETQYF. The CDR3 nucleotides read TGTGCCAGCAGCTCGGGGACAGGGGGTCGAGAGACCCAGTACTTC.

The chain couples TRBV19 to TRBJ1-4; 10 nucleotides line up with TRBD1. V dropped 9 bases and J dropped 8; count of bases not matched to a gene: 6. The V gene's germline CDR1 is LNHDA and CDR2 SQIVND (reference sequence). The CDR3 spans 13 residues. Written as DNA, the CDR3 is TGTGCCAGCAGTGGGACAGGGGTCGAAAAACTGTTTTTT. Protein product: CASSGTGVEKLFF. The full variable domain, rest sourced from reference TRBV19 and TRBJ1-4, is DGGITQSPKYLFRKEGQNVTLSCEQNLNHDAMYWYRQDPGQGLRLIYYSQIVNDFQKGDIAEGYSVSREKKESFPLTVTSAQKNPTAFYLCASSGTGVEKLFFGSGTQLSVL.

CDR3 in DNA: TGTGCCAGCAGCCAGCAGGGGGTTAGTCGGGAGACCCAGTACTTC. Translated, it gives CASSQQGVSRETQYF. This chain uses TRBV9 with TRBJ2-5; 7 bases map to TRBD1. Looked up from germline, CDR1 is SGDLS and CDR2 is YYNGEE. V dropped 4 bases and J dropped 5; count of bases not matched to a gene: 11. This CDR3 has 15 amino acids.

This clone was observed once. The V gene is TRBV7-3, the J gene TRBJ2-2; 9 bases are shared with TRBD2. CDR3 size: 19 residues. V lost 2 bases, J lost 0 bases, and 10 bases stayed unmatched. Looked up from germline, CDR1 is SGHTA and CDR2 is FQGTGA. The CDR3 DNA sequence: TGTGCCAGCAGCTTACGTCCAGCGGGGGGACCAGCGAACACCGGGGAGCTGTTTTTT. It translates to CASSLRPAGGPANTGELFF.

The rearrangement uses TRBV15 and TRBJ1-5; no definite D call. The germline V and J ends were trimmed by 4 bases and 9 bases, with 16 bases remaining between them. The germline V gene has CDR1 LNHNV and CDR2 YYDKDF (reference sequence). The CDR3 loop spans 14 amino acids. The CDR3 region has the DNA TGTGCCACCAGCACCGGGTCCCTAAATAGGCCCCAGCATTTT. It codes for CATSTGSLNRPQHF.

This rearrangement joins TRBV6-1 to TRBJ1-6; perhaps TRBD1 as D (6 bases). The CDR3 is 17 residues long. The germline V gene has CDR1 MNHNS and CDR2 SASEGT. Trimming left V 2 bases short and J 7 bases short, with 18 bases between. CDR3: CASSESHRTVANSPLHF. Written as DNA, the CDR3 is TGTGCCAGCAGTGAATCGCATCGGACAGTGGCCAATTCACCCCTCCACTTT.

The chain couples TRBV4-1 to TRBJ2-1; TRBD2 is a possible D gene (5 bases). Germline V gene lookup returns CDR1 MGHRA and CDR2 YSYEKL. The CDR3 consists of 20 residues. V shed 1 base and J shed 0 bases, with 22 bases lying between them. The CDR3 coding sequence is TGCGCCAGCAGCCAAGTTTTCGATATGGGCGGGTCCAGCTCCTACAATGAGCAGTTCTTC. Protein: CASSQVFDMGGSSSYNEQFF.

A single count supports this clone. V and J are TRBV29-1 and TRBJ2-7; 10 nucleotides match TRBD2. After removal of 0 bases from V and 2 bases from J, the junction contained 4 bases not matched to a gene. Germline V gene sequence: CDR1 SQVTM, CDR2 ANQGSEA. This CDR3 spans 15 amino acids. CDR3 DNA: TGCAGCGTTGAAGATCCCAGCGGGAGGGCCTACGAGCAGTACTTC. Its protein product is CSVEDPSGRAYEQYF.

The V call is TRBV7-2, the J call TRBJ2-5, with D perhaps matching TRBD2 (6 bases). The germline V and J ends were trimmed by 5 bases and 5 bases, with 18 bases remaining between them. This CDR3 contains 15 residues. The germline V gene encodes CDR1 SGHTA and CDR2 FQGNSA. Here the CDR3 reads CASSGRAGNGETQYF. DNA of the CDR3: TGTGCCAGCAGCGGACGGGCGGGGAACGGGGAGACCCAGTACTTC.

The chain uses TRBV30 and TRBJ1-6, with TRBD1 matching over 7 bases. With 1 base clipped from V and 7 bases from J, the junction kept 7 bases outside the gene matches. In germline, CDR1 is GTSNPN, CDR2 SVGIG (reference sequence). This CDR3 has 15 amino acids. CDR3 region: CAWSETGTVNSPLHF. DNA for the CDR3: TGTGCCTGGAGTGAGACCGGGACAGTCAATTCACCCCTCCACTTT.

The chain links TRBV29-1 to TRBJ1-5; D unclear. The CDR3 is made up of 14 amino acids. In germline, CDR1 is SQVTM, CDR2 ANQGSEA. V was pared by 7 bases and J by 0 bases, with 13 bases between. The CDR3, as DNA: TGCAGCGCCCAGGAGGGTTATAGCAATCAGCCCCAGCATTTT. It specifies CSAQEGYSNQPQHF.

The gene calls are TRBV7-9 and TRBJ2-1; the D gene is possibly TRBD2 (5 bases). The CDR3 runs to 17 residues. Trimming took off 3 bases at V and 0 bases at J, with 15 bases between the two ends. Germline V gene sequence: CDR1 SEHNR, CDR2 FQNEAQ (reference sequence). The CDR3 here is CASSLLPLRGSYNEQFF. In DNA, the CDR3 is TGTGCCAGCAGCTTGTTACCGCTACGGGGCTCCTACAATGAGCAGTTCTTC.

The chain recombines TRBV4-1 with TRBJ2-1, with 13 bases that match TRBD2. The CDR3 runs 17 residues. J was trimmed by 9 bases and V by 0 bases; bases with no gene match: 8. Germline V gene data show CDR1 as MGHRA and CDR2 as YSYEKL. The CDR3 region is CASSQDGPWTSGSEQFF. DNA of the CDR3: TGCGCCAGCAGCCAAGATGGGCCTTGGACTAGCGGGAGTGAGCAGTTCTTC.

The rearrangement links TRBV27 to TRBJ2-1; TRBD1 aligns across 10 bases. The junction had 5 bases not matched to a gene; V was cut back by 4 bases and J by 5 bases. CDR1 and CDR2 (germline): MNHEY, SMNVEV (reference sequence). The CDR3 has 15 amino acids. CDR3 in amino acids: CASSSTGTGDNEQFF. CDR3 nucleotide sequence: TGTGCCAGCAGTTCCACTGGGACAGGGGACAATGAGCAGTTCTTC.

The chain couples TRBV28 to TRBJ1-1; 8 bases fit TRBD1. The CDR3 spans 15 residues. Per the germline V gene, CDR1 is MDHEN and CDR2 is SYDVKM. Trimming at V came to 6 bases and at J to 1 base, leaving 7 bases not matched to a gene. The CDR3 protein is CASRQKGQENTEAFF. In nucleotides, the CDR3 is TGTGCCAGCAGACAGAAGGGACAGGAGAACACTGAAGCTTTCTTT.

V is TRBV24-1 and J is TRBJ2-1; D is unclear. V was cut by 2 bases and J by 8 bases, with 3 bases left in between. The germline V gene has CDR1 KGHDR and CDR2 SFDVKD. This CDR3 spans 11 amino acids. DNA for the CDR3: TGTGCCACCAGTGATTACTATGAGCAGTTCTTC. Its translation: CATSDYYEQFF.

The chain links TRBV11-2 to TRBJ1-1, with 7 nucleotides matching TRBD1. CDR1 is SGHAT, CDR2 FQNNGV, per germline. The trim removed 7 bases at V and 3 bases at J, leaving 8 bases unmatched. CDR3 size: 14 residues. CDR3 sequence reads: CASNKQGRHTEAFF. CDR3 nucleotide sequence: TGTGCCAGCAACAAACAGGGGAGGCACACTGAAGCTTTCTTT.

This clone was seen only once. The sample carries other DNA sequences with the same CDR3. V and J are TRBV5-6 and TRBJ1-5, with 9 nucleotides matching TRBD1. CDR3 length: 15 residues. Germline values: CDR1 SGHDT, CDR2 YYEEEE. V shed 3 bases, J shed 4 bases, and the junction held 5 bases outside the gene matches. The CDR3 nucleotides read TGTGCCAGCAGCTGGGGACAGGGTTTTAATCAGCCCCAGCATTTT. Encoded protein: CASSWGQGFNQPQHF.

The chain recombines TRBV11-2 with TRBJ1-4, with 9 bases lining up with TRBD1. This CDR3 comprises 14 residues. J was trimmed by 5 bases and V by 6 bases; bases with no gene match: 4. Germline V CDR1 and CDR2: SGHAT, FQNNGV. CDR3 nucleotide sequence: TGTGCCAGCAGTGCCGGGACAGGGAATGAAAAACTGTTTTTT. Protein product: CASSAGTGNEKLFF.

The sample holds one count of this clone. The chain recombines TRBV5-1 with TRBJ1-2, with TRBD1 matching 10 bases. This CDR3 spans 15 amino acids. Trimming at V came to 3 bases and at J to 4 bases, leaving 6 bases not matched to a gene. Germline V gene sequence: CDR1 SGHRS, CDR2 YFSETQ. The CDR3 is CASSSWTGGGYGYTF. CDR3 DNA: TGCGCCAGCAGCTCGTGGACAGGGGGAGGCTATGGCTACACCTTC.

The chain has TRBV19 and TRBJ2-1; 10 bases are shared with TRBD2. This CDR3 has 17 amino acids. CDR1 is LNHDA, CDR2 SQIVND, per germline (reference sequence). The J segment lost 0 bases and the V segment lost 7 bases, leaving 9 bases of the junction unmatched. CDR3 sequence: CASTPLAGGRSYNEQFF. CDR3 nucleotides: TGTGCCAGTACCCCCTTAGCGGGAGGCCGCTCCTACAATGAGCAGTTCTTC. Based on the CDR3 plus reference TRBV19 and TRBJ2-1, the full variable domain is DGGITQSPKYLFRKEGQNVTLSCEQNLNHDAMYWYRQDPGQGLRLIYYSQIVNDFQKGDIAEGYSVSREKKESFPLTVTSAQKNPTAFYLCASTPLAGGRSYNEQFFGPGTRLTVL.